The clone carrying this T cell receptor (beta chain) occurred once. Its cognate antigen is unknown. Generated by immunoSEQ multiplex PCR, the TCRdb table keeps only in-frame clones and is missing some. The profile shows some 170,000 clones, roughly 90% of them singletons. This specimen belongs to a study of cytotoxic CD8 clonotypes in ibrutinib-treated CLL. Study-level results: The study found public clonotypes uncommon, contracting or stable on treatment.

Trimming cost V 1 base and J 0 bases; bases outside gene matches: 0. Germline CDR1 reads LNHNV; CDR2 reads YYDKDF (reference sequence). The CDR3 has 15 amino acids. The receptor comes from a human donor with chronic lymphocytic leukemia. The source material was PBMCs, sampled at disease progression, from a patient treated with ibrutinib. The rearrangement joins TRBV15 to TRBJ2-3; TRBD1 agrees at 8 bases. The CDR3 DNA follows: TGTGCCACCAGCAGAGGACAGGGGAGCACAGATACGCAGTATTTT. This encodes CATSRGQGSTDTQYF.